The 8 T cell receptor beta chains presented below share a single source sample, sequenced in a study of blood T cells in healthy people across ages. PCR was performed a second time for roughly 7 to 11 cycles using a sample-barcoded 5' primer and a J-beta primer mix. One entry per CDR3 protein results from TCRdb running MiXCR on the 5' RACE reads. Altogether about a million distinct CDR3 sequences are present, 30% to 40% being singletons, with the ten largest covering 13%. The sequenced sample was blood. Source of these receptors: a man in his late teens or twenties in good health.

This chain uses TRBV2 with TRBJ2-2, with D possibly matching TRBD1 (6 bases). With 6 bases removed from V and 1 base from J, the gap between germline ends came to 9 bases. CDR1 and CDR2 (germline): SNHLY, FYNNEI. The CDR3 spans 14 residues. CDR3 region: CASSRDKNTGELFF. DNA of the CDR3: TGTGCCAGCAGCCGGGACAAGAACACCGGGGAGCTGTTTTTT.

This chain connects TRBV12-3 or TRBV12-4 to TRBJ1-4, with D possibly matching TRBD1 (5 bases). V was shortened by 6 bases and J by 7 bases, with 18 bases between the two germline ends. The CDR3 runs to 15 residues. The CDR3 DNA is TGTGCCAGCAGGCCCACCACAGGAGTAGTTGAAAAACTGTTTTTT. Amino acids: CASRPTTGVVEKLFF.

This clonotype was seen repeatedly, ten times or more. The chain recombines TRBV10-3 with TRBJ1-2, with TRBD1 as a possible D gene (6 bases). Germline V lookup: CDR1 ENHRY, CDR2 SYGVKD. The CDR3 totals 13 residues. The ends were cut back, 2 bases at V and 8 bases at J, with 12 bases in the middle. The CDR3 reads CAISEQGRKGYTF. The CDR3 coding sequence is TGTGCCATCAGTGAGCAGGGGCGGAAAGGCTACACCTTC.

J is TRBJ1-6 and V is TRBV7-2; D is unclear. CDR1 is SGHTA, CDR2 FQGNSA, per germline. The CDR3 totals 13 residues. V was cut by 9 bases and J by 10 bases, with 16 bases left in between. The CDR3 is CASSVRWASPLHF. CDR3 nucleotides: TGTGCCAGTAGCGTGAGATGGGCCTCACCCCTCCACTTT.

The rearrangement uses TRBV25-1 and TRBJ1-1; no firm D call. The V end was cut by 6 bases, the J end by 7 bases, with 9 bases between. CDR1 and CDR2 (germline): MGHDK, SYGVNS. This CDR3 has 11 residues. The CDR3 DNA sequence: TGTGCCAGCAGCTGGGCATGTGAAGCTTTCTTT. This translates into CASSWACEAFF.

This chain links TRBV7-2 with TRBJ1-3; possibly TRBD1 for D (6 bases). The CDR3 has 14 residues. V gave up 2 bases and J gave up 2 bases, with 7 bases separating them. CDR1 SGHTA and CDR2 FQGNSA come from the germline V gene. CDR3 sequence reads: CASSLTGTGNTIYF. The CDR3 coding sequence is TGTGCCAGCAGCTTAACAGGGACTGGAAACACCATATATTTT.

This clonotype was detected a few times. The chain carries TRBV5-1 and TRBJ1-1; TRBD1 aligns across 8 bases. The CDR3 is 15 residues long. Germline-derived CDR1 and CDR2 are SGHRS and YFSETQ. The V segment lost 5 bases and the J segment 4 bases; nucleotides outside the gene matches: 10. CDR3 coding DNA: TGCGCCAGCAGGGTGGCAGGGGGCGCGAGCACTGAAGCTTTCTTT. This encodes CASRVAGGASTEAFF.

This clonotype was seen more than once but under ten times. The CDR3 reads CAVYFGDRGLYGYTF. The CDR3 nucleotides are TGTGCCGTTTATTTCGGGGACAGGGGCCTATATGGCTACACCTTC. V gene TRBV10-3 combines with J gene TRBJ1-2, with 10 bases lining up with TRBD1. J was trimmed by 5 bases and V by 11 bases; bases with no gene match: 14. Germline V gene sequence: CDR1 ENHRY, CDR2 SYGVKD. The CDR3 covers 15 residues.